The rows below give T cell receptor beta chains drawn from one sample of a study of Ad26.COV2.S vaccination and SARS-CoV-2 variants. Repertoires were generated with immunoSEQ multiplex PCR, while TCRdb's copy carries only in-frame clones and drops some. The sample carries fewer than 900,000 clones, roughly 90% recorded once. Sequences were derived from peripheral blood, sampled in a trial of Ad26.COV2.S vaccine versus placebo. The receptors come from a person between 18 and 65 years old who received the Ad26.COV2.S COVID-19 vaccine or a placebo. Both conserved end residues are part of each CDR3. The order of the fields is D gene, J gene, V gene, CDR3 protein. D genes are given only for firm matches.

- | TRBJ1-1 | TRBV5-6 | CASSGTEAFF
- | TRBJ2-7 | TRBV24-1 | CATSDHRFSEQYF
- | TRBJ1-1 | TRBV19 | CASSIEQGGTEAFF
- | TRBJ2-3 | TRBV24-1 | CATRGSDTDTQYF
- | TRBJ1-5 | TRBV24-1 | CATQEIGQPQHF
- | TRBJ2-2 | TRBV11-2 | CASSLRIGELFF
- | TRBJ1-4 | TRBV7-9 | CASSLRGANEKLFF
- | TRBJ1-3 | TRBV7-2 | CASSFGGGGNTIYF
TRBD1 | TRBJ1-5 | TRBV18 | CASSPRDRVNQPQHF
- | TRBJ2-3 | TRBV4-2 | CASSQDRRTDTQYF
TRBD2 | TRBJ2-1 | TRBV3-1/TRBV3-2 | CASSQLAGGITDEQFF